Here is one TCR beta chain with its context. Extraction and reverse transcription of RNA yielded cDNA as the sequencing template. The data were produced by immunoSEQ multiplex PCR, yet TCRdb's version contains in-frame clones alone and is incomplete. In the table there are about 190,000 clones, about three fifths of which are singletons. The V gene lost 2 bases and the J gene lost 1 base, with 15 bases spanning the gap. The CDR3 is made up of 17 amino acids. Germline V gene sequence: CDR1 MGHDK, CDR2 SYGVNS. The data derive from a study of CD8+ T cells in alopecia areata. Sample treatment: oral pan-JAK inhibitor, 5-10 mg twice daily.

The TCR originated in a human donor with alopecia areata. The sequenced sample was CD4+ T cells sorted from blood, obtained at week 4, from a patient treated with tofacitinib. This chain joins TRBV25-1 and TRBJ2-4; D is undetermined. CDR3 sequence: CASSETTSWSAKNIQYF. The CDR3 DNA follows: TGTGCCAGCAGTGAAACTACCAGTTGGTCGGCCAAAAACATTCAGTACTTC.